These 23 T cell receptor beta chains originate from one sample sequenced in a study of shared clonotypes between healthy human individuals. Produced via immunoSEQ multiplex PCR; TCRdb's table is partial and in-frame only. The sample has some 470,000 clones; 70% to 80% are singletons. Sample: PBMCs. These receptors were taken from a woman between 40 and 55 years old in good health. Some clones in this sample may be carry-over from other donors' samples.

The rearrangement uses TRBV19 and TRBJ2-7, with TRBD1 as a possible D gene (6 bases). The CDR3 extends over 15 amino acids. V lost 2 bases to trimming and J lost 3 bases, with 14 bases between them. Germline V gene sequence: CDR1 LNHDA, CDR2 SQIVND (reference sequence). CDR3 sequence: CASSIMSGANYEQYF. The CDR3 nucleotides are TGTGCCAGTAGTATAATGTCAGGGGCAAACTACGAGCAGTACTTC.

The V gene is TRBV7-2, the J gene TRBJ1-2; D is unresolved. The V and J ends lost 5 bases and 5 bases respectively, with 12 bases between them. Looked up from germline, CDR1 is SGHTA and CDR2 is FQGNSA. CDR3 length equals 13 residues. The CDR3 DNA is TGTGCCAGCAGCGGAGGACTGAAATATGGCTACACCTTC. This codes for CASSGGLKYGYTF.

This clone was counted only a few times. This CDR3 is CASSDKRGGNTEAFF. In nucleotides, the CDR3 is TGCGCCAGCAGTGACAAACGGGGAGGGAACACTGAAGCTTTCTTT. The rearrangement links TRBV10-2 to TRBJ1-1, with D unclear. This CDR3 spans 15 amino acids. V gave up 3 bases and J gave up 1 base, with 12 bases separating them. The V gene's germline CDR1 is WSHSY and CDR2 SAAADI.

On this clone: It differs at one base from a far larger clone, so likely a read error. The chain employs TRBV30 and TRBJ1-1; D might be TRBD1 (5 bases). CDR3 length: 13 amino acids. Germline CDR1 and CDR2: GTSNPN and SVGIG (reference sequence). V lost 8 bases and J lost 0, with 13 bases in between. The CDR3 DNA follows: TGTGCCCGGGACTGGAACATGAACACTGAAGCTTTCTTT. Its protein is CARDWNMNTEAFF.

The chain combines TRBV30 with TRBJ2-7; D tentatively reads TRBD1 or TRBD2 (5 bases each). Trimming took 7 bases from V and 7 from J, leaving 17 bases between them. The CDR3 is made up of 12 amino acids. Germline CDR1 GTSNPN, CDR2 SVGIG (reference sequence). The CDR3 loop is CAFRDHRSEQYF. The CDR3 DNA reads as TGTGCCTTCCGGGACCACCGATCGGAGCAGTACTTC.

The J gene is TRBJ2-3, the V gene TRBV6-6; 7 nucleotides match TRBD2. From germline, CDR1 is MNHNY and CDR2 SVGAGI (reference sequence). This CDR3 has 16 amino acids. After removal of 4 bases from V and 4 bases from J, the junction contained 11 bases not matched to a gene. The CDR3 is CASSLGSGGRADTQYF. CDR3 nucleotide sequence: TGTGCCAGCAGTTTGGGAAGCGGTGGGAGGGCAGATACGCAGTATTTT.

There are many counts of this clone. The chain combines TRBV5-1 with TRBJ1-1, with TRBD1 matching over 8 bases. The J segment lost 1 base and the V segment lost 4 bases, leaving 12 bases of the junction unmatched. Germline-derived CDR1 and CDR2 are SGHRS and YFSETQ. This CDR3 is built from 17 residues. CDR3 DNA: TGCGCCAGCAGCCCCGGGACAGGAGGTCGGTCGAACACTGAAGCTTTCTTT. Translation: CASSPGTGGRSNTEAFF.

This chain joins TRBV2 and TRBJ2-1; the match to TRBD2 covers 7 bases. Germline V gene sequence: CDR1 SNHLY, CDR2 FYNNEI. V shed 3 bases and J 15 bases; nucleotides not matched to a gene: 2. CDR3 length: 10 amino acids. CDR3 nucleotide sequence: TGTGCCAGCAGTGAGGGGAGGGGGTTCTTC. Protein sequence: CASSEGRGFF.

Here the CDR3 reads CASSLVGGGNTGELFF. CDR3 sequence (DNA): TGTGCCAGCAGCTTAGTCGGAGGGGGAAACACCGGGGAGCTGTTTTTT. The rearrangement joins TRBV7-8 to TRBJ2-2; D may match TRBD1 or TRBD2 (6 bases each). V was trimmed by 1 base and J by 2 bases, leaving 11 bases between them. CDR3 size: 16 residues. Germline V gene lookup returns CDR1 SGHVS and CDR2 FQNEAQ. Looking up the rest from reference TRBV7-8 and TRBJ2-2 gives the full variable domain: GAGVSQSPRYKVAKRGQDVALRCDPISGHVSLFWYQQALGQGPEFLTYFQNEAQLDKSGLPSDRFFAERPEGSVSTLKIQRTQQEDSAVYLCASSLVGGGNTGELFFGEGSRLTVL.

This clone was detected only once. The chain links TRBV7-2 to TRBJ2-1, with 11 nucleotides matching TRBD2. Trimming at V came to 1 base and at J to 7 bases, leaving 3 bases not matched to a gene. This CDR3 has 15 amino acids. Germline assignment: CDR1 SGHTA and CDR2 FQGNSA. CDR3 nucleotides: TGTGCCAGCAGCTTAGTGGGGACTAGCGGAAATGAGCAGTTCTTC. Translation gives CASSLVGTSGNEQFF.

J is TRBJ1-4 and V is TRBV5-6; 12 bases align to TRBD1. Germline lookup yields CDR1 SGHDT and CDR2 YYEEEE. The junction had 6 bases not matched to a gene; V was cut back by 2 bases and J by 4 bases. The CDR3 runs to 17 residues. The DNA for the CDR3 is TGTGCCAGCAGCTTCGGGACAGGGGGCTTGGGTAATGAAAAACTGTTTTTT. The encoded protein is CASSFGTGGLGNEKLFF.

V is TRBV28 and J is TRBJ2-7; TRBD1 matches at 7 bases. This CDR3 has 14 amino acids. Looked up from germline, CDR1 is MDHEN and CDR2 is SYDVKM. V was clipped by 2 bases and J by 4 bases; unmatched bases: 5. CDR3 amino acids: CASSLVGQVYEQYF. CDR3 DNA sequence: TGTGCCAGCAGTTTAGTCGGACAGGTATACGAGCAGTACTTC.

The chain is built from TRBV5-4 and TRBJ2-7, with 9 nucleotides matching TRBD2. Germline V gives CDR1 SGHNT, CDR2 YYREEE (reference sequence). There are 13 residues in the CDR3. V shed 4 bases and J 7 bases; nucleotides not matched to a gene: 6. The CDR3 nucleotides are TGTGCCAGCAGCCCCGGGACTAGCCGGGAGCAGTACTTC. It specifies CASSPGTSREQYF.

This chain links TRBV27 with TRBJ2-5; TRBD2 is a possible D gene (6 bases). Trimming removed 0 bases from V and 4 bases from J, with 12 bases in between. Germline V gene data show CDR1 as MNHEY and CDR2 as SMNVEV (reference sequence). This CDR3 has 15 amino acids. CDR3 coding DNA: TGTGCCAGCAGTTTATCGACCCGGGAGCCAGAGACCCAGTACTTC. Encoded protein: CASSLSTREPETQYF.

The table lists this clone with a few counts. V gene TRBV11-1 combines with J gene TRBJ2-2, with D possibly being TRBD1 (5 bases). The germline V gene encodes CDR1 SGHAT and CDR2 FQDESV (reference sequence). The V and J ends lost 7 bases and 1 base respectively, with 13 bases between them. This CDR3 contains 15 residues. CDR3 region: CASTWGLGNTGELFF. The DNA of the CDR3 is TGTGCCAGCACGTGGGGCCTAGGGAACACCGGGGAGCTGTTTTTT.

The J gene is TRBJ2-7, the V gene TRBV29-1; 14 nucleotides line up with TRBD2. V lost 6 bases and J lost 7; bases outside the gene matches: 2. The germline V gene encodes CDR1 SQVTM and CDR2 ANQGSEA. The CDR3 length is 12 residues. The CDR3 DNA sequence: TGCAGCGTCGGACTAGCGGGAGGAGAGCAGTACTTC. Its protein is CSVGLAGGEQYF.

V is TRBV6-1 and J is TRBJ2-1; 8 nucleotides line up with TRBD1. CDR3 length: 15 residues. V trimming: 4 bases; J trimming: 0 bases; junction bases outside the gene matches: 2. Germline lookup yields CDR1 MNHNS and CDR2 SASEGT. In nucleotides, the CDR3 is TGTGCCAGCAGTGGGACAGGGAACTCCTACAATGAGCAGTTCTTC. Its translation: CASSGTGNSYNEQFF.

This clone was recorded only once. The rearrangement uses TRBV29-1 and TRBJ2-1; D possibly corresponds to TRBD2 (6 bases). V was trimmed by 3 bases and J by 9 bases, leaving 18 bases between them. Germline CDR1 SQVTM, CDR2 ANQGSEA. There are 14 residues in the CDR3. The CDR3 nucleotides read TGCAGCGTTGATCCGTCAGGGAGGTATCGTGAGCAGTTCTTC. Amino acids: CSVDPSGRYREQFF.

The V gene is TRBV12-5, the J gene TRBJ2-5; 8 bases fit TRBD2. This CDR3 comprises 13 residues. V was clipped by 5 bases and J by 4 bases; unmatched bases: 3. Germline lookup yields CDR1 LGHNT and CDR2 FRNRAP. Here the CDR3 reads CASGTSGTETQYF. DNA for the CDR3: TGTGCTAGTGGTACTAGCGGAACAGAGACCCAGTACTTC.

The V gene is TRBV5-4, the J gene TRBJ1-5, with TRBD1 as a possible D gene (6 bases). Germline loops: CDR1 SGHNT, CDR2 YYREEE (reference sequence). This CDR3 contains 14 residues. Trimming removed 4 bases at V and 6 bases at J, with 14 bases between. The CDR3 reads CASSRGGAGQPQHF. The CDR3 DNA sequence: TGTGCCAGCAGCCGAGGGGGGGCAGGTCAGCCCCAGCATTTT. Full variable domain (rest looked up from reference TRBV5-4 and TRBJ1-5): ETGVTQSPTHLIKTRGQQVTLRCSSQSGHNTVSWYQQALGQGPQFIFQYYREEENGRGNFPPRFSGLQFPNYSSELNVNALELDDSALYLCASSRGGAGQPQHFGDGTRLSIL.

This chain uses TRBV7-2 with TRBJ1-1; D gene uncertain. V was cut by 1 base and J by 5 bases, with 11 bases left in between. Per the germline V gene, CDR1 is SGHTA and CDR2 is FQGNSA. This CDR3 contains 14 residues. The CDR3: CASSLGLLGTEAFF. As DNA, the CDR3 is TGTGCCAGCAGCTTAGGGTTATTGGGGACTGAAGCTTTCTTT.

About this clone: Other DNA sequences within the sample encode an identical CDR3. V and J are TRBV7-2 and TRBJ1-1; a weak D match, TRBD1 (5 bases). This CDR3 has 15 amino acids. Between the trimmed V and J ends, which lost 3 bases and 4 bases, there was a span of 15 bases. Germline CDR1 and CDR2: SGHTA and FQGNSA. CDR3 sequence: CASSFTGTGGTEAFF. CDR3 nucleotides: TGTGCCAGCAGCTTCACCGGGACCGGAGGCACTGAAGCTTTCTTT.

This clone was counted only a few times. The chain carries TRBV7-2 and TRBJ1-2; no definite D call. Germline V gene data show CDR1 as SGHTA and CDR2 as FQGNSA. This CDR3 comprises 17 residues. The V end lost 2 bases, the J end lost 8 bases, and 24 bases lay between the germline ends. The chain's CDR3 is CASSLMARTGRIGGYTF. The CDR3 coding sequence is TGTGCCAGCAGCTTAATGGCTCGGACCGGACGAATTGGGGGCTACACCTTC.